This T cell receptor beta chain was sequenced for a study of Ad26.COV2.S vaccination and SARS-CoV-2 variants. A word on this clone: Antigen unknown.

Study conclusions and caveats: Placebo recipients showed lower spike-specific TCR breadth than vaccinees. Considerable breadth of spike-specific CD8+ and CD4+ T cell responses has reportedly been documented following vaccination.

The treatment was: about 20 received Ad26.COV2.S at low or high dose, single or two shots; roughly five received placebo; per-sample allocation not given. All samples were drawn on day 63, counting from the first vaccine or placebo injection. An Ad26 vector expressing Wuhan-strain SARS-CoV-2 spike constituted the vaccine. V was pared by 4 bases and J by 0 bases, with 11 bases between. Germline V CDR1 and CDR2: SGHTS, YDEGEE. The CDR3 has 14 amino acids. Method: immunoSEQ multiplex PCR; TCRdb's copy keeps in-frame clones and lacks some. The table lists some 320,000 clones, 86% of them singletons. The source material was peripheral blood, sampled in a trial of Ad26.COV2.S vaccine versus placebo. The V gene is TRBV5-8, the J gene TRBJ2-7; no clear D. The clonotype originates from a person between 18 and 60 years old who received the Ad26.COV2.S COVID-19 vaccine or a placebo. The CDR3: CASSVPGLSYEQYF. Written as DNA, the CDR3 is TGTGCCAGCAGCGTACCGGGCCTCTCCTACGAGCAGTACTTC.